This T cell receptor (beta chain) was recorded in a study of cytomegalovirus exposure and HLA in healthy donors. General study points: In a later analysis, productive TCRs from donors in an Asian-associated ancestry cluster reportedly carried fewer N-insertions than the cohort mean. HLA-A and HLA-B allele assignments for most subjects were reportedly predicted accurately using TCR beta sequences. Association with HLA alleles at 0.05 false discovery rate was found for roughly 17,000 TCR beta sequences in a later analysis. CMV serostatus stood as the only immune exposure information on hand.

PCR primers comprised 60 Vbeta and 13 Jbeta primers. Clones were sequenced by immunoSEQ multiplex PCR, and TCRdb holds only the in-frame ones, with some missing. This table has around 120,000 clones, about 85% appearing once. As for this clone: As yet, its antigen is unknown.

The sequence was collected from a man in his fifties in good health and CMV-seronegative. Sequenced sample: PBMCs.

CDR3 nucleotide sequence: TGTGCCAGCAGTGACTCTAGCGGGTATACGCAGTATTTT. Translating it yields CASSDSSGYTQYF. The V gene is TRBV6-4, the J gene TRBJ2-3; 7 bases match TRBD2. Germline V gene sequence: CDR1 MRHNA, CDR2 SNTAGT. V lost 0 bases, J lost 7 bases, and 1 base stayed unmatched. The CDR3 spans 13 residues.